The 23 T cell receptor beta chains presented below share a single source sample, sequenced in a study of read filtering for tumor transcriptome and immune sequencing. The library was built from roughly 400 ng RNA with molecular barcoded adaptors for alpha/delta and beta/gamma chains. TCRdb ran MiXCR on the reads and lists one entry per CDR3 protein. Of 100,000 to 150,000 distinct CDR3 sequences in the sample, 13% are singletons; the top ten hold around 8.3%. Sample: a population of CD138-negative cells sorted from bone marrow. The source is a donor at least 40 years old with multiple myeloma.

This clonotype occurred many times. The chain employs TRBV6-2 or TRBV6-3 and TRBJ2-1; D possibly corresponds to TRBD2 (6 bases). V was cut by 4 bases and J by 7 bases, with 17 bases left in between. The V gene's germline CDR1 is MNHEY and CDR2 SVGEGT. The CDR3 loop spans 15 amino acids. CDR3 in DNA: TGTGCCAGCAGTTGGGGACTGGGCCGTTGGAATGAGCAGTTCTTC. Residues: CASSWGLGRWNEQFF.

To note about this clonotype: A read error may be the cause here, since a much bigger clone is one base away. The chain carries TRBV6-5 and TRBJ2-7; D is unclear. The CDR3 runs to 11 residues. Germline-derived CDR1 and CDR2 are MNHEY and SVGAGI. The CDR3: CASSCSNEQYF. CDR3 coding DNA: TGTGCCAGCAGTTGCTCCAACGAGCAGTACTTC.

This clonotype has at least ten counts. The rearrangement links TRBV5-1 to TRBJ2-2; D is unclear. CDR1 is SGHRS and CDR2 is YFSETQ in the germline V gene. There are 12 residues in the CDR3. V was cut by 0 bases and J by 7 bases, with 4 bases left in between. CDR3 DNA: TGCGCCAGCAGCTTGGAAGGCGGGGAGCTGTTTTTT. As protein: CASSLEGGELFF.

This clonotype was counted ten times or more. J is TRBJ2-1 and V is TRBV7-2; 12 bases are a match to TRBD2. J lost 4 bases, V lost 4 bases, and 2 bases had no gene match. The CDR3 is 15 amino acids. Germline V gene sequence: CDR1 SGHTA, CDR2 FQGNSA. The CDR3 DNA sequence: TGTGCCAGCAGCTGGACTAGCGGGATATACAATGAGCAGTTCTTC. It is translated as CASSWTSGIYNEQFF.

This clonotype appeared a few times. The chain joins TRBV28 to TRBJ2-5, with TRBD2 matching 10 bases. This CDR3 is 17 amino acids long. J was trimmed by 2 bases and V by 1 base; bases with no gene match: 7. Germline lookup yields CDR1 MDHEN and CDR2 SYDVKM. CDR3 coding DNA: TGTGCCAGCAGTTTATTAGCGACTAGCGGGTATCAAGAGACCCAGTACTTC. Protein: CASSLLATSGYQETQYF.

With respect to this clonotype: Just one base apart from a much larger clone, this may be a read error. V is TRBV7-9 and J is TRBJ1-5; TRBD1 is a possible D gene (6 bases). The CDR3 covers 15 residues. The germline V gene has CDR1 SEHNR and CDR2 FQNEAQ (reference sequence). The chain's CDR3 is CASSPTGTSHQPQHF. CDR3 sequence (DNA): TGTGCCAGCAGCCCCACAGGGACTAGCCATCAGCCCCAGCATTTT.

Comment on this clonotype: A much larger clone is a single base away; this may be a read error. The CDR3 reads CSVEGRGQGVHEQYF. The CDR3 DNA reads TGCAGCGTTGAAGGTCGGGGACAGGGGGTCCACGAGCAGTACTTC. The genes are TRBV29-1 and TRBJ2-7, with 11 positions matching TRBD1. CDR1 SQVTM and CDR2 ANQGSEA come from the germline V gene. Germline trimming cut 1 base from V and 5 bases from J; bases unmatched to any gene: 7. The CDR3 contains 15 residues.

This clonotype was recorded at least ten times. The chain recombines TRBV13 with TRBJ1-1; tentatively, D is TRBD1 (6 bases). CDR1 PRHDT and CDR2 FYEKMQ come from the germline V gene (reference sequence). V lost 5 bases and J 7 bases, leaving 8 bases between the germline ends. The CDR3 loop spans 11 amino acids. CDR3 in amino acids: CASSQDSEAFF. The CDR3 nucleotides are TGTGCCAGCAGCCAGGACAGTGAAGCTTTCTTT.

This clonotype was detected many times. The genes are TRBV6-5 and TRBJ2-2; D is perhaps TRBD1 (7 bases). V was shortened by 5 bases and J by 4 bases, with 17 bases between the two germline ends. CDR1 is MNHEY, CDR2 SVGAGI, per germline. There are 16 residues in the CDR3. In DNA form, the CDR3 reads TGTGCCAGCAGTCACCGGGGACAGCGGGTCACCGGGGAGCTGTTTTTT. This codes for CASSHRGQRVTGELFF.

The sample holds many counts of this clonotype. The CDR3 nucleotides are TGTGCCAGCAGTTTATTGAGTAACACTGAAGCTTTCTTT. Protein product: CASSLLSNTEAFF. The chain is built from TRBV12-3 or TRBV12-4 and TRBJ1-1; D uncertain. This CDR3 comprises 13 residues. The V end lost 2 bases, the J end lost 2 bases, and 6 bases lay between the germline ends.

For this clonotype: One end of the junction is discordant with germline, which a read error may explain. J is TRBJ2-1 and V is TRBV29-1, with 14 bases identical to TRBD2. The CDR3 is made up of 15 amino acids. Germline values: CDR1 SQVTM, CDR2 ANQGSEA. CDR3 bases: TGCCGCGTTGGTGGACTAGCGGGAGGCTACAATGAGCAGCTCTTC. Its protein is CRVGGLAGGYNEQLF.

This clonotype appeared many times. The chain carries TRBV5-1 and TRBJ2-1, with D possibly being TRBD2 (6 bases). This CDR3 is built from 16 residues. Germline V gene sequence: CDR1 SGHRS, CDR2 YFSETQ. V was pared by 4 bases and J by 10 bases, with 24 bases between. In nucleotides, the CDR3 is TGCGCCAGCAGCCCGGGGGTCCGGGGCTCCTTCGGGGAGCAGTTCTTC. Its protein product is CASSPGVRGSFGEQFF.

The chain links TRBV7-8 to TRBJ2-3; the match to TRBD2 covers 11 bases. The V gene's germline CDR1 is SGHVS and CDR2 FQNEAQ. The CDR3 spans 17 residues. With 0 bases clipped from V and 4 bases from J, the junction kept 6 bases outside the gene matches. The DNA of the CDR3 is TGTGCCAGCAGCTTAGCCCCAACTAGCGGGAGAGCAGATACGCAGTATTTT. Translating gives CASSLAPTSGRADTQYF.

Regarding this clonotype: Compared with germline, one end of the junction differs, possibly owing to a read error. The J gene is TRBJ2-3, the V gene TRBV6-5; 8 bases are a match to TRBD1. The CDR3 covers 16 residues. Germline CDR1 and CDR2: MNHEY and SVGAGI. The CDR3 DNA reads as TGCGCCAGCAGTTACCGAACAGGGGGAAACACAGATACGCAGTATTTT. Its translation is CASSYRTGGNTDTQYF.

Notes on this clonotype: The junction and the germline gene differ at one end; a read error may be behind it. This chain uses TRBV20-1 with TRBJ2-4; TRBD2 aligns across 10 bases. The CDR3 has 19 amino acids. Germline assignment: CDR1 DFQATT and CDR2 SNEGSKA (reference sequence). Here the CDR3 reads CSAPSIPSAGGMAKNTQYF. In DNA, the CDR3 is TGCAGTGCTCCTTCCATTCCCTCAGCGGGAGGGATGGCCAAAAACACTCAGTACTTC.

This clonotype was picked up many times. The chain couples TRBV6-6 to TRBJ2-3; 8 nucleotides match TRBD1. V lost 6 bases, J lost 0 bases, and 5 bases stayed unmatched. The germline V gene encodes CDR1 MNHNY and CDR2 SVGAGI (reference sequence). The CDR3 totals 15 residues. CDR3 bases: TGTGCCAGCAGCCTTGGACAGGGCAGCACAGATACGCAGTATTTT. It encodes CASSLGQGSTDTQYF.

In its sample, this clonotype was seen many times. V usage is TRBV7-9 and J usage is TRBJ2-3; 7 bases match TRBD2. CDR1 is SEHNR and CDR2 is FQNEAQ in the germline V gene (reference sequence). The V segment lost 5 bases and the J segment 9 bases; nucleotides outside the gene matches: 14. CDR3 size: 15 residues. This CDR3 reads CASSLLKAGVMTQYF. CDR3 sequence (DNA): TGTGCCAGCAGCCTCCTAAAGGCGGGAGTTATGACGCAGTATTTT.

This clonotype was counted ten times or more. The CDR3 loop is CASSVGGSQETQYF. CDR3 coding DNA: TGTGCCAGCAGCGTAGGGGGCAGCCAAGAGACCCAGTACTTC. The chain employs TRBV9 and TRBJ2-5; TRBD1 might be the D (5 bases). Germline-derived CDR1 and CDR2 are SGDLS and YYNGEE. This CDR3 has 14 amino acids. V lost 0 bases to trimming and J lost 1 base, with 7 bases between them.

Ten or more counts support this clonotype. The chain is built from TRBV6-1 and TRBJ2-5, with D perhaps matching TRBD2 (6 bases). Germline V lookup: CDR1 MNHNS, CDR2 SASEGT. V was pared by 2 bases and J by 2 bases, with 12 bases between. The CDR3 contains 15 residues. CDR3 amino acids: CASSEIFSGQETQYF. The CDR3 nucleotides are TGTGCCAGCAGTGAAATCTTTAGCGGACAAGAGACCCAGTACTTC.

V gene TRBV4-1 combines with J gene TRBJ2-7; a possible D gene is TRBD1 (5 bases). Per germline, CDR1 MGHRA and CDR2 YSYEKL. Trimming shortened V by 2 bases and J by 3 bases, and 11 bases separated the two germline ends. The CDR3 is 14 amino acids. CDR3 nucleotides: TGCGCCAGCAGCCAAAGTGACAGAGTCTACGAGCAGTACTTC. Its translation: CASSQSDRVYEQYF.

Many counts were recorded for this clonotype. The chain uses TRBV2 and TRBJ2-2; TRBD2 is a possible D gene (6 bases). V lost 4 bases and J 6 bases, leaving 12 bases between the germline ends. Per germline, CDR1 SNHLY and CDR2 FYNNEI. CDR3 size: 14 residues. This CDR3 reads CASSAASGAGELFF. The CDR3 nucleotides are TGTGCCAGCAGTGCTGCTTCGGGGGCCGGGGAGCTGTTTTTT.

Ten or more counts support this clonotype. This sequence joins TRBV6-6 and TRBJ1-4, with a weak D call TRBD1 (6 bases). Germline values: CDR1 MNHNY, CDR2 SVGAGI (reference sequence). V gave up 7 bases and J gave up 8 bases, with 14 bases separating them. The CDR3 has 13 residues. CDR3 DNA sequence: TGTGCCAGCACCTCCCAGGGGCGCGAAAAACTGTTTTTT. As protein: CASTSQGREKLFF.

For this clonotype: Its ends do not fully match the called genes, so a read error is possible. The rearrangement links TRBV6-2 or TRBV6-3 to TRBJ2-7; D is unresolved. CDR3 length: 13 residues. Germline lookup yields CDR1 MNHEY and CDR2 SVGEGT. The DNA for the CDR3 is TGTGCCAGCAGTCCCGGGTTAGGCTACGGGCAGTACTTC. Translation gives CASSPGLGYGQYF.